This entry lists 10 T cell receptor beta chains sequenced from one sample in a study of T-cell memory formation after mild COVID-19. One entry per CDR3 protein, called by TCRdb with MiXCR from the 5' RACE reads. Of fewer than 650,000 distinct CDR3 sequences detected, 17% appear once; the ten largest clones hold roughly 8%. Sequences were obtained from PBMCs or a T cell subset sorted from them (not recorded which). The receptor set was obtained from an adult woman who had mild COVID-19 (a few samples of this study predate the infection). Cell type and time point are not known.

This chain uses TRBV7-6 with TRBJ2-7, with 9 bases aligning to TRBD1. Trimming took 1 base from V and 3 from J; bases not matched to a gene: 1. Germline CDR1 SGHVS, CDR2 FNYEAQ. The CDR3 contains 14 residues. CDR3 in DNA: TGTGCCAGCAGCTTAGACAGGGGGCTCTACGAGCAGTACTTC. The encoded protein is CASSLDRGLYEQYF.

This clonotype was found a few times. This rearrangement joins TRBV21-1 to TRBJ1-1; the DNA was not used to check the table's D call, TRBD1. TRBV21-1 is labeled a pseudogene. This CDR3 spans 14 amino acids. CDR3 in amino acids: CARSRGGLNTEAFF. The CDR3 DNA reads TGTGCCAGGTCCCGGGGGGGACTCAACACTGAAGCTTTCTTT.

This clonotype was counted only a few times. The chain links TRBV7-9 to TRBJ2-3, with TRBD2 identical over 10 bases. V shed 5 bases and J 0 bases; nucleotides not matched to a gene: 20. Germline V gene lookup returns CDR1 SEHNR and CDR2 FQNEAQ (reference sequence). This CDR3 contains 21 residues. This CDR3 is CASSTWQGQAGGPISTDTQYF. The CDR3 DNA reads TGTGCCAGCAGCACCTGGCAAGGTCAAGCGGGGGGGCCGATAAGCACAGATACGCAGTATTTT.

The chain couples TRBV7-2 to TRBJ2-3, with D uncertain. The CDR3 has 12 residues. Germline assignment: CDR1 SGHTA and CDR2 FQGNSA. The V end lost 5 bases, the J end lost 7 bases, and 10 bases lay between the germline ends. The chain's CDR3 is CASSPVGNTQYF. The CDR3, as DNA: TGTGCCAGCAGCCCGGTGGGAAATACGCAGTATTTT. Full variable domain (rest looked up from reference TRBV7-2 and TRBJ2-3): GAGVSQSPSNKVTEKGKDVELRCDPISGHTALYWYRQSLGQGLEFLIYFQGNSAPDKSGLPSDRFSAERTGGSVSTLTIQRTQQEDSAVYLCASSPVGNTQYFGPGTRLTVL.

The gene calls are TRBV15 and TRBJ2-2; D might be TRBD1 or TRBD2, each matching 5 bases. Trimming left V 1 base short and J 3 bases short, with 6 bases between. The CDR3 spans 14 residues. Germline CDR1 reads LNHNV; CDR2 reads YYDKDF (reference sequence). Here the CDR3 DNA reads TGTGCCACCAGCAGAGGAGGGGACACCGGGGAGCTGTTTTTT. This sequence encodes CATSRGGDTGELFF.

This clonotype showed up just a few times. A read error may explain this, as a much larger clone is one base away. The rearrangement links TRBV28 to TRBJ2-2; D is undetermined. Germline values: CDR1 MDHEN, CDR2 SYDVKM. The CDR3 is 12 amino acids. V lost 7 bases and J lost 0, with 3 bases in between. The CDR3 reads CASIPNTGELFF. Here the CDR3 DNA reads TGTGCCAGCATCCCGAACACCGGGGAGCTGTTTTTT.

This clonotype has a handful of counts. The rearrangement joins TRBV5-1 to TRBJ2-2, with D possibly being TRBD2 (6 bases). This CDR3 is 17 amino acids long. Trimming took off 4 bases at V and 5 bases at J, with 21 bases between the two ends. Germline values: CDR1 SGHRS, CDR2 YFSETQ. CDR3 residues: CASSPPAGGILTGELFF. DNA for the CDR3: TGCGCCAGCAGCCCCCCAGCGGGCGGGATACTGACCGGGGAGCTGTTTTTT.

There are a few counts of this clonotype. The CDR3 DNA reads TGTGCCAGCAGCCTCCTACTAGCGGGGGGGGTAGAGACCCAGTACTTC. Its protein product is CASSLLLAGGVETQYF. The chain couples TRBV7-8 to TRBJ2-5; 13 bases align to TRBD2. This CDR3 is built from 16 residues. J gave up 4 bases and V 5 bases, and 7 bases lay outside the gene matches. Germline V gene sequence: CDR1 SGHVS, CDR2 FQNEAQ.

This clonotype was picked up a small number of times. This chain connects TRBV7-7 to TRBJ2-1, with TRBD2 matching 8 bases. Germline V gene sequence: CDR1 SSHAT, CDR2 FNYEAQ (reference sequence). V shed 5 bases and J 7 bases; nucleotides not matched to a gene: 13. CDR3 length equals 16 residues. CDR3 nucleotides: TGTGCCAGCAGCAATGTGGTTGATAGCGGGGAAAATGAGCAGTTCTTC. This sequence encodes CASSNVVDSGENEQFF.

This rearrangement joins TRBV10-3 to TRBJ1-1, with a tentative D call TRBD1 (5 bases). The germline V gene encodes CDR1 ENHRY and CDR2 SYGVKD. This CDR3 region has 14 residues. V was pared by 6 bases and J by 0 bases, with 11 bases between. CDR3 coding DNA: TGTGCCATCAGGGGGGAACGGATGAACACTGAAGCTTTCTTT. Its protein is CAIRGERMNTEAFF.